Below, 11 T cell receptor beta chains from the same sample are listed, as sequenced in a study of shared clonotypes between healthy human individuals. Terminally differentiated effector memory CD45RA+ cells were left out of the naive CD8 fraction, which was CD45RO-negative and positively selected for CCR7. Sequenced by immunoSEQ multiplex PCR; TCRdb stores in-frame clones only, minus some. The data hold hundreds of thousands of clones, with about 91% observed a single time. The source material was naive CD8+ T cells sorted from blood. Receptors originate from a man aged 30-40 years in good health.

V and J are TRBV27 and TRBJ2-7, with D perhaps assigned TRBD1 or TRBD2 (5 bases each). The CDR3 is 15 residues long. Germline values: CDR1 MNHEY, CDR2 SMNVEV (reference sequence). Trimming shortened V by 0 bases and J by 2 bases, and 11 bases separated the two germline ends. The CDR3 DNA is TGTGCCAGCAGTTTATCTCCGGGACGGACCTACGAGCAGTACTTC. This encodes CASSLSPGRTYEQYF.

In DNA form, the CDR3 reads TGTGCCAGCAGCATGACTAGCGGAGGCTCCTACGAGCAGTACTTC. Translation gives CASSMTSGGSYEQYF. V is TRBV5-6 and J is TRBJ2-7; TRBD2 matches 9 bases. With 4 bases clipped from V and 0 bases from J, the junction kept 5 bases outside the gene matches. The germline V gene encodes CDR1 SGHDT and CDR2 YYEEEE. CDR3 length: 15 amino acids.

The V call is TRBV19, the J call TRBJ1-2; D remains ambiguous. Trimming shortened V by 3 bases and J by 8 bases, and 22 bases separated the two germline ends. CDR3 length equals 16 residues. Germline V CDR1 and CDR2: LNHDA, SQIVND (reference sequence). The CDR3 DNA follows: TGTGCCAGTAGTATCTACCGGAGTAAAGACCAGGTCGGCTACACCTTC. Its translation: CASSIYRSKDQVGYTF.

The chain is built from TRBV19 and TRBJ1-5, with D hard to call. CDR1 is LNHDA and CDR2 is SQIVND in the germline V gene (reference sequence). CDR3 length: 15 residues. The V gene lost 2 bases and the J gene lost 4 bases, with 12 bases spanning the gap. This CDR3 is CASSISHQGNQPQHF. CDR3 coding DNA: TGTGCCAGTAGTATAAGTCACCAAGGAAATCAGCCCCAGCATTTT.

V usage is TRBV5-8 and J usage is TRBJ1-5; D unresolved. This CDR3 contains 13 residues. The germline gives CDR1 SGHTS, CDR2 YDEGEE. Trimming left V 5 bases short and J 4 bases short, with 10 bases between. The CDR3 DNA reads TGTGCCAGCAGTTATCTCCTTAATCAGCCCCAGCATTTT. It translates to CASSYLLNQPQHF.

The gene calls are TRBV5-5 and TRBJ2-3; TRBD2 might be the D (5 bases). Deletions cut 5 bases from V and 3 bases from J, with 19 bases between. The CDR3 sequence is 16 residues long. The germline V gene has CDR1 SGHKS and CDR2 YYEKEE (reference sequence). The CDR3, as DNA: TGTGCCAGCAGGTTAGGGATTGGGGAGTTTACAGATACGCAGTATTTT. It translates to CASRLGIGEFTDTQYF.

The rearrangement uses TRBV7-9 and TRBJ2-1; 8 bases align to TRBD1. CDR3 length: 17 residues. Germline V gene lookup returns CDR1 SEHNR and CDR2 FQNEAQ (reference sequence). The trim removed 1 base at V and 3 bases at J, leaving 8 bases unmatched. The CDR3 coding sequence is TGTGCCAGCAGCTTAGATCAGGGGACAGGCCACTACAATGAGCAGTTCTTC. This sequence encodes CASSLDQGTGHYNEQFF.

V gene TRBV14 combines with J gene TRBJ2-1; D is unclear. Deletions cut 1 base from V and 5 bases from J, with 9 bases between. The CDR3 consists of 14 residues. The V gene's germline CDR1 is SGHDN and CDR2 FVKESK. The CDR3 sequence is CASSQVDDDNEQFF. Written as DNA, the CDR3 is TGTGCCAGCAGCCAAGTGGACGACGACAATGAGCAGTTCTTC.

The chain uses TRBV15 and TRBJ2-1, with TRBD1 identical over 11 bases. The germline V gene has CDR1 LNHNV and CDR2 YYDKDF (reference sequence). CDR3 length: 15 residues. V gave up 5 bases and J gave up 9 bases; unmatched junction bases: 9. The CDR3 nucleotides are TGTGCCACCAGCCGCGGGACAGGGGGTTCGGCTGAGCAGTTCTTC. This codes for CATSRGTGGSAEQFF. The variable domain in full, completed from reference TRBV15 and TRBJ2-1, reads DAMVIQNPRYQVTQFGKPVTLSCSQTLNHNVMYWYQQKSSQAPKLLFHYYDKDFNNEADTPDNFQSRRPNTSFCFLDIRSPGLGDTAMYLCATSRGTGGSAEQFFGPGTRLTVL.

This chain uses TRBV7-8 with TRBJ2-1, with 8 bases matching TRBD2. Germline assignment: CDR1 SGHVS and CDR2 FQNEAQ. V shed 5 bases, J shed 8 bases, and the junction held 11 bases outside the gene matches. The CDR3 spans 15 residues. This CDR3 reads CASSRLVAGGHEQFF. The CDR3, as DNA: TGTGCCAGCAGCCGACTGGTCGCGGGAGGACATGAGCAGTTCTTC.

This clone was counted a single time. The chain joins TRBV27 to TRBJ2-7; 8 nucleotides line up with TRBD2. CDR3 length: 14 residues. CDR1 and CDR2 from the germline V gene are MNHEY and SMNVEV (reference sequence). V lost 6 bases, J lost 2 bases, and 6 bases stayed unmatched. The CDR3 sequence is CASSQGLGAYEQYF. The CDR3 DNA reads as TGTGCCAGCAGCCAGGGACTAGGGGCCTACGAGCAGTACTTC.